This T cell receptor beta chain appears in the sequencing data of a study of cytomegalovirus exposure and HLA in healthy donors. Study-wide background: Findings of an earlier analysis included about 100 million unique TCR beta sequences from roughly 200 million T cells. From HLA-typed donors, an early data release held about 92 million unique TCRs. Findings of the study overall: Rare sequences made up most TCRs, while some public TCRs were found in many donors.

The CDR3 has 16 amino acids. V lost 5 bases and J lost 6, with 22 bases in between. Germline CDR1 MNHEY, CDR2 SMNVEV (reference sequence). On this clone itself: Its antigen remains unidentified.

The PCR used 60 Vbeta and 13 Jbeta primers. The repertoire was sequenced with immunoSEQ multiplex PCR; TCRdb's copy has only in-frame clones and lacks some. This sample has 100,000 to 150,000 clones; 83% occur once, and the top ten carry more than 3.5%. What was sequenced was PBMCs. This clonotype was sampled from a woman aged 40 to 49 in good health and CMV-seropositive. This chain connects TRBV27 to TRBJ1-2; D may be TRBD1 (6 bases). The CDR3 loop is CASSPLRPRGVDGYTF. CDR3 DNA: TGTGCCAGCAGTCCGCTCCGACCCAGGGGAGTGGATGGCTACACCTTC.